This entry lists 18 T cell receptor beta chains sequenced from one sample in a study of shared clonotypes between healthy human individuals. Data came from immunoSEQ multiplex PCR; TCRdb stores just in-frame clones and leaves some out. The sample lists roughly 500,000 clones, 79% occurring once. The sample comprised PBMCs. These receptors were obtained from a middle-aged woman in good health. Some clones in this sample may be carry-over from other donors' samples.

This clone appeared a single time. The chain couples TRBV5-5 to TRBJ2-1; TRBD2 might be the D (6 bases). Germline V gene sequence: CDR1 SGHKS, CDR2 YYEKEE (reference sequence). V was trimmed by 4 bases and J by 6 bases, leaving 11 bases between them. This CDR3 is 13 amino acids long. The CDR3 DNA follows: TGTGCCAGCAGCCCGACTAGGACCAATGAGCAGTTCTTC. Translation: CASSPTRTNEQFF.

The chain is built from TRBV6-1 and TRBJ2-5; 7 nucleotides agree with TRBD1. Germline values: CDR1 MNHNS, CDR2 SASEGT. After removal of 6 bases from V and 4 bases from J, the junction contained 8 bases not matched to a gene. The CDR3 is 14 residues long. This CDR3 is CASSRQGLGETQYF. CDR3 DNA: TGTGCCAGCAGCCGACAGGGTTTGGGAGAGACCCAGTACTTC.

This clone was picked up one time. The chain recombines TRBV11-1 with TRBJ2-3; the D gene is possibly TRBD2 (6 bases). The CDR3 spans 14 residues. CDR1 and CDR2 (germline): SGHAT, FQDESV (reference sequence). V lost 5 bases, J lost 0 bases, and 9 bases lay in between. In DNA form, the CDR3 reads TGTGCCAGCAGCACGGGACTTAGCACAGATACGCAGTATTTT. It codes for CASSTGLSTDTQYF.

The sample holds one count of this clone. The chain recombines TRBV6-5 with TRBJ2-7, with 12 bases matching TRBD1. Trimming cost V 4 bases and J 3 bases; bases outside gene matches: 7. CDR3 length: 16 residues. CDR1 MNHEY and CDR2 SVGAGI come from the germline V gene. The CDR3, as DNA: TGTGCCAGCAGTTCTCCCGGGACAGGGGGCGGCTACGAGCAGTACTTC. This translates into CASSSPGTGGGYEQYF.

This clone came up a few times. The chain recombines TRBV7-9 with TRBJ1-1; TRBD1 matches 8 bases. V trimming: 5 bases; J trimming: 4 bases; junction bases outside the gene matches: 6. There are 14 residues in the CDR3. The germline V gene has CDR1 SEHNR and CDR2 FQNEAQ (reference sequence). The CDR3 region is CASSRDRSSTEAFF. In DNA, the CDR3 is TGTGCCAGCAGCCGGGACAGGTCGTCCACTGAAGCTTTCTTT.

This clone was seen once. The chain uses TRBV4-3 and TRBJ1-1, with 12 bases that match TRBD1. Germline values: CDR1 LGHNA, CDR2 YSLEER. Trimming at V came to 0 bases and at J to 8 bases, leaving 10 bases not matched to a gene. This CDR3 has 17 residues. CDR3 region: CASSQDPGQGAVREAFF. CDR3 bases: TGCGCCAGCAGCCAAGATCCGGGACAGGGGGCTGTAAGGGAAGCTTTCTTT.

This chain connects TRBV18 to TRBJ1-1; 7 nucleotides line up with TRBD1. Unmatched junction bases numbered 7, after V lost 7 bases and J lost 2 bases. The germline CDR1 and CDR2 sequences are KGHSH and LQKENI. There are 14 residues in the CDR3. The CDR3 spells CASYEGQQNTEAFF. In nucleotides, the CDR3 is TGTGCCAGCTATGAGGGACAGCAAAACACTGAAGCTTTCTTT.

The rearrangement links TRBV7-9 to TRBJ2-1; unclear D gene. V dropped 1 base and J dropped 8 bases, with 9 bases sitting between them. The CDR3 is made up of 13 amino acids. Germline CDR1 and CDR2: SEHNR and FQNEAQ (reference sequence). Here the CDR3 DNA reads TGTGCCAGCAGCTTAGTTATGGGTCATGAGCAGTTCTTC. It encodes CASSLVMGHEQFF.

V usage is TRBV9 and J usage is TRBJ2-5; D is possibly TRBD1 (6 bases). Germline V gene sequence: CDR1 SGDLS, CDR2 YYNGEE. V was trimmed by 0 bases and J by 2 bases, leaving 17 bases between them. This CDR3 region has 17 residues. The DNA of the CDR3 is TGTGCCAGCAGCGTAGGAGCGGCAGGGGATCTTCAAGAGACCCAGTACTTC. Its translation: CASSVGAAGDLQETQYF.

The CDR3 loop reads CASSLTGFYGEQYF. The CDR3 DNA reads TGTGCCAGCAGCTTAACAGGTTTCTATGGCGAGCAGTACTTC. The chain joins TRBV11-2 to TRBJ2-7, with D possibly TRBD1 on 5 matching bases. Trimming took off 2 bases at V and 6 bases at J, with 14 bases between the two ends. From germline, CDR1 is SGHAT and CDR2 FQNNGV. The CDR3 is 14 residues long. The full variable domain, its missing parts supplied by reference TRBV11-2 and TRBJ2-7, is EAGVAQSPRYKIIEKRQSVAFWCNPISGHATLYWYQQILGQGPKLLIQFQNNGVVDDSQLPKDRFSAERLKGVDSTLKIQPAKLEDSAVYLCASSLTGFYGEQYFGPGTRLTVT.

V gene TRBV6-6 combines with J gene TRBJ2-7; D uncertain. Trimming shortened V by 11 bases and J by 2 bases, and 13 bases separated the two germline ends. This CDR3 has 12 residues. The germline V gene has CDR1 MNHNY and CDR2 SVGAGI (reference sequence). The CDR3: CAGGSRPYEQYF. The CDR3 region has the DNA TGTGCCGGTGGGTCGCGACCCTACGAGCAGTACTTC.

This chain connects TRBV28 to TRBJ2-7; weak D call: TRBD1 (6 bases). Per germline, CDR1 MDHEN and CDR2 SYDVKM. Trimming left V 2 bases short and J 5 bases short, with 13 bases between. This CDR3 contains 14 residues. This CDR3 is CASSLLGAGNEQYF. The CDR3 coding sequence is TGTGCCAGCAGTTTACTGGGGGCGGGCAACGAGCAGTACTTC.

This chain links TRBV11-2 with TRBJ1-4; a weak D match, TRBD1 (5 bases). Germline loops: CDR1 SGHAT, CDR2 FQNNGV. The CDR3 is 12 amino acids. Trimming shortened V by 5 bases and J by 10 bases, and 11 bases separated the two germline ends. The CDR3 nucleotides read TGTGCCAGCAGCCCCCCGGGGGGAAAACTGTTTTTT. It codes for CASSPPGGKLFF.

This clone was picked up a small number of times. The chain combines TRBV27 with TRBJ2-5; 13 bases map to TRBD2. Germline CDR1 is MNHEY and CDR2 is SMNVEV (reference sequence). The V gene end was trimmed by 3 bases and the J gene end by 5 bases; junction bases not matched to a gene: 6. The CDR3 runs 16 residues. This chain's CDR3 is CASSFGLAGDGETQYF. CDR3 DNA: TGTGCCAGCAGTTTCGGACTAGCGGGAGATGGGGAGACCCAGTACTTC.

A word on this clone: The same CDR3 arises from other DNA sequences in this sample as well. The rearrangement uses TRBV2 and TRBJ2-2; D is uncertain. Germline loops: CDR1 SNHLY, CDR2 FYNNEI. CDR3 length equals 13 residues. Trimming pared 4 bases from V and 1 base from J, leaving 4 bases between. The CDR3 DNA follows: TGTGCCAGCAGTGGGCAGAACACCGGGGAGCTGTTTTTT. It specifies CASSGQNTGELFF.

This clone has only one observation. This sequence joins TRBV27 and TRBJ2-7; TRBD2 is a possible D gene (6 bases). Germline CDR1 is MNHEY and CDR2 is SMNVEV (reference sequence). V was trimmed by 4 bases and J by 3 bases, leaving 19 bases between them. This CDR3 contains 16 residues. The DNA for the CDR3 is TGTGCCAGCAGTTCACTTAAGGGCGCGGGACTCTACGAGCAGTACTTC. It translates to CASSSLKGAGLYEQYF.

The chain couples TRBV19 to TRBJ1-2, with 7 bases aligning to TRBD1. Germline CDR1 LNHDA, CDR2 SQIVND (reference sequence). The V gene end was trimmed by 2 bases and the J gene end by 5 bases; junction bases not matched to a gene: 5. The CDR3 sequence is 14 residues long. CDR3 sequence: CASSIRGTEYGYTF. The CDR3 DNA follows: TGTGCCAGTAGTATACGGGGGACAGAATATGGCTACACCTTC.

The CDR3 region is CASGAGLGNEQFF. The CDR3 DNA is TGTGCCAGCGGGGCGGGATTGGGAAATGAGCAGTTCTTC. The V and J genes are TRBV2 and TRBJ2-1; possible D gene TRBD2, 6 bases. With 8 bases removed from V and 7 bases from J, the gap between germline ends came to 15 bases. The V gene's germline CDR1 is SNHLY and CDR2 FYNNEI. This CDR3 comprises 13 residues.